Listed here are 16 T cell receptor beta chains from one sample, sequenced in a study of OX40 agonist ivuxolimab in advanced cancers. The protocol was immunoSEQ multiplex PCR, while the TCRdb copy is restricted to in-frame clones and leaves out a portion. The sample records roughly 80,000 clones, around 86% being singletons. Sequencing was performed on CD4+ or CD8+ T cells sorted from blood, taken in a trial of the OX40 agonist ivuxolimab. Receptors were obtained from an adult with an advanced solid tumor such as melanoma, head and neck, liver or kidney cancer.

The chain carries TRBV5-1 and TRBJ1-1; 7 nucleotides align to TRBD1. CDR1 and CDR2 (germline): SGHRS, YFSETQ. The V and J ends lost 1 base and 1 base, in that order; junction bases with no gene match: 4. This CDR3 has 15 residues. In nucleotides, the CDR3 is TGCGCCAGCAGCTTGCAGCCAGGGGGGAACACTGAAGCTTTCTTT. As protein: CASSLQPGGNTEAFF.

This clone was recorded a few times. This chain joins TRBV27 and TRBJ2-1; no clear D gene. The CDR3 covers 13 residues. V shed 5 bases and J shed 6 bases, with 11 bases lying between them. CDR1 is MNHEY, CDR2 SMNVEV, per germline (reference sequence). The CDR3 sequence is CASSRPPGNEQFF. CDR3 coding DNA: TGTGCCAGCAGTCGCCCGCCAGGCAATGAGCAGTTCTTC.

The chain has TRBV15 and TRBJ1-1; 7 positions agree with TRBD1. This CDR3 spans 15 amino acids. The junction had 7 bases not matched to a gene; V was cut back by 2 bases and J by 4 bases. Germline lookup yields CDR1 LNHNV and CDR2 YYDKDF (reference sequence). Here the CDR3 reads CATSRLKGQLTEAFF. CDR3 in DNA: TGTGCCACCAGCAGACTTAAGGGACAGCTCACTGAAGCTTTCTTT. Combining the CDR3 with reference TRBV15 and TRBJ1-1 gives the whole variable domain DAMVIQNPRYQVTQFGKPVTLSCSQTLNHNVMYWYQQKSSQAPKLLFHYYDKDFNNEADTPDNFQSRRPNTSFCFLDIRSPGLGDTAMYLCATSRLKGQLTEAFFGQGTRLTVV.

The chain has TRBV2 and TRBJ2-7, with TRBD2 identical over 10 bases. The CDR3 runs 17 residues. V trimming: 5 bases; J trimming: 1 base; junction bases outside the gene matches: 11. Looked up from germline, CDR1 is SNHLY and CDR2 is FYNNEI. The CDR3 region has the DNA TGTGCCAGCAGTATAACAAACAGGACTAGCGGATCCTACGAGCAGTACGTC. Amino acid sequence: CASSITNRTSGSYEQYV.

The chain combines TRBV19 with TRBJ2-5, with D perhaps assigned TRBD1 or TRBD2 (5 bases each). V lost 7 bases, J lost 9 bases, and 18 bases lay in between. The CDR3 contains 13 residues. Germline CDR1 is LNHDA and CDR2 is SQIVND (reference sequence). The CDR3 loop is CASTPGPTKSQYF. As DNA, the CDR3 is TGTGCCAGTACCCCGGGACCCACCAAGTCCCAGTACTTC. Looking up the rest from reference TRBV19 and TRBJ2-5 gives the full variable domain: DGGITQSPKYLFRKEGQNVTLSCEQNLNHDAMYWYRQDPGQGLRLIYYSQIVNDFQKGDIAEGYSVSREKKESFPLTVTSAQKNPTAFYLCASTPGPTKSQYFGPGTRLLVL.

This chain uses TRBV5-1 with TRBJ2-7; D is possibly TRBD1 (5 bases). The CDR3 has 14 amino acids. With 4 bases removed from V and 0 bases from J, the gap between germline ends came to 11 bases. Germline values: CDR1 SGHRS, CDR2 YFSETQ. The CDR3 DNA reads as TGCGCCAGCAGCCCGCGACAGTTCTCCTACGAGCAGTACTTC. This sequence encodes CASSPRQFSYEQYF.

The chain has TRBV20-1 and TRBJ1-2; D uncertain. The germline V and J ends were trimmed by 3 bases and 8 bases, with 10 bases remaining between them. CDR1 DFQATT and CDR2 SNEGSKA come from the germline V gene (reference sequence). The CDR3 is made up of 11 amino acids. The chain's CDR3 is CSASLGVGYTF. The CDR3 DNA follows: TGCAGTGCTAGTCTCGGGGTGGGCTACACCTTC.

This chain joins TRBV4-1 and TRBJ2-1, with 11 bases lining up with TRBD2. The CDR3 length is 16 residues. V was pared by 1 base and J by 4 bases, with 3 bases of the junction left unmatched. Germline CDR1 MGHRA, CDR2 YSYEKL. The CDR3 reads CASSQAGTSGYNEQFF. DNA for the CDR3: TGCGCCAGCAGCCAAGCGGGGACTAGCGGTTACAATGAGCAGTTCTTC.

V is TRBV7-9 and J is TRBJ2-7, with D perhaps matching TRBD1 or TRBD2 (6 bases each). This CDR3 is 16 amino acids long. Trimming pared 1 base from V and 2 bases from J, leaving 15 bases between. Germline CDR1 reads SEHNR; CDR2 reads FQNEAQ (reference sequence). For the CDR3, the DNA is TGTGCCAGCAGCTTAGGGCTGGGGGGCAGTACCTACGAGCAGTACGTC. Protein sequence: CASSLGLGGSTYEQYV.

In this sample, this clone turned up a few times. The chain has TRBV29-1 and TRBJ2-7; 8 positions match TRBD1. The CDR3 has 13 residues. Losses at the gene ends were 6 bases for V and 3 bases for J; bases not matched to a gene: 7. Germline V lookup: CDR1 SQVTM, CDR2 ANQGSEA. The CDR3 coding sequence is TGCAGCGTCCGGGGACAGGATGGCTACGAGCAGTACTTC. Its translation: CSVRGQDGYEQYF.

J is TRBJ2-1 and V is TRBV30; 7 bases line up with TRBD2. CDR3 length: 14 residues. In germline, CDR1 is GTSNPN, CDR2 SVGIG (reference sequence). After removal of 5 bases from V and 8 bases from J, the junction contained 12 bases not matched to a gene. Here the CDR3 DNA reads TGTGCCTGGTTTTGGGGCGGGAGAGGGGATGAGCAGTTCTTC. This codes for CAWFWGGRGDEQFF. The full variable domain, rest sourced from reference TRBV30 and TRBJ2-1, is SQTIHQWPATLVQPVGSPLSLECTVEGTSNPNLYWYRQAAGRGLQLLFYSVGIGQISSEVPQNLSASRPQDRQFILSSKKLLLSDSGFYLCAWFWGGRGDEQFFGPGTRLTVL.

This chain links TRBV7-9 with TRBJ2-5, with D perhaps TRBD1 or TRBD2 (6 bases each). This CDR3 contains 14 residues. The germline V gene has CDR1 SEHNR and CDR2 FQNEAQ (reference sequence). The V end was cut by 5 bases, the J end by 10 bases, with 20 bases between. The CDR3 loop is CASSTPGGRRDQYF. As DNA, the CDR3 is TGTGCCAGCAGCACTCCCGGGGGCCGTCGAGACCAGTACTTC.

The CDR3 loop reads CASSVLFSTNEKLFF. CDR3 nucleotides: TGTGCCAGCAGCGTCCTCTTTTCAACTAATGAAAAACTGTTTTTT. The chain carries TRBV5-4 and TRBJ1-4; D remains unclear. CDR1 and CDR2 (germline): SGHNT, YYREEE (reference sequence). The CDR3 totals 15 residues. The V end lost 4 bases, the J end lost 0 bases, and 10 bases lay between the germline ends.

CDR3 in amino acids: CASSLMSPLVYEQYF. The CDR3 region has the DNA TGTGCCAGCAGCTTAATGTCACCCCTGGTCTACGAGCAGTACTTC. The chain recombines TRBV7-9 with TRBJ2-7; D uncertain. The CDR3 is made up of 15 amino acids. The germline CDR1 and CDR2 sequences are SEHNR and FQNEAQ (reference sequence). V was clipped by 2 bases and J by 3 bases, with 14 bases between them.

CDR3 DNA: TGTGCCAGCTCACCGATAGGACAGGGGACTGGAAACACCATATATTTT. This codes for CASSPIGQGTGNTIYF. The J gene is TRBJ1-3, the V gene TRBV18; 9 positions agree with TRBD1. Germline V gene data show CDR1 as KGHSH and CDR2 as LQKENI. J was trimmed by 2 bases and V by 3 bases; bases with no gene match: 5. This CDR3 has 16 amino acids.

The chain is built from TRBV19 and TRBJ1-5; no firm D call. With 0 bases removed from V and 7 bases from J, the gap between germline ends came to 10 bases. This CDR3 has 14 amino acids. The germline CDR1 and CDR2 sequences are LNHDA and SQIVND (reference sequence). CDR3 in DNA: TGTGCCAGTAGTATAGACCGGGGAAACCAGCCCCAGCATTTT. Protein product: CASSIDRGNQPQHF.